This T cell receptor (beta chain) was sequenced during a study of T cells and Merkel cell carcinoma outcomes. Only in-frame clones appear in the TCRdb table, and some are missing; sequencing was by immunoSEQ multiplex PCR. The table shows approximately 6,400 clones, with more than 70% occurring only once. Germline loops: CDR1 MNHEY, CDR2 SMNVEV (reference sequence). The CDR3 is made up of 16 amino acids. Trimming shortened V by 3 bases and J by 6 bases, and 17 bases separated the two germline ends. Sequencing was carried out using tumor tissue from Merkel cell carcinoma. The clonotype originates from a human donor with Merkel cell carcinoma. Some clones in this sample may be carry-over from other donors' samples. The V gene is TRBV27, the J gene TRBJ2-2; D is unclear. The CDR3 loop is CASSLYGGASAGELFF. In DNA, the CDR3 is TGTGCCAGCAGTTTGTACGGCGGAGCCTCCGCCGGGGAGCTGTTTTTT.